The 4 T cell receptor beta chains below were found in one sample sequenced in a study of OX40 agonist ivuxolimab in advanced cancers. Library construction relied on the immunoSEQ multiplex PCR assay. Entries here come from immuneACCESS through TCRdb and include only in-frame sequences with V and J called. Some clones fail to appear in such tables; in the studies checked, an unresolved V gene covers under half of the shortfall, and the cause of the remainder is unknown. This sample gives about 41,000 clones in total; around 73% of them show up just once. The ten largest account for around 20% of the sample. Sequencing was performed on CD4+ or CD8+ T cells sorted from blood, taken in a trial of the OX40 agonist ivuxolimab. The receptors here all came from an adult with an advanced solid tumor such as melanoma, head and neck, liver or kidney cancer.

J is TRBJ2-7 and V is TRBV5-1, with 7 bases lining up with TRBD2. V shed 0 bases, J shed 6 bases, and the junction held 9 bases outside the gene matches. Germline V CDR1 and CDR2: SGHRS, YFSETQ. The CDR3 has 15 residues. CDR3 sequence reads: CASSLAAGVKGEQYF. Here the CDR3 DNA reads TGCGCCAGCAGCTTGGCCGCGGGAGTAAAGGGCGAGCAGTACTTC. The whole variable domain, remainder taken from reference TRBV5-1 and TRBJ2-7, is KAGVTQTPRYLIKTRGQQVTLSCSPISGHRSVSWYQQTPGQGLQFLFEYFSETQRNKGNFPGRFSGRQFSNSRSEMNVSTLELGDSALYLCASSLAAGVKGEQYFGPGTRLTVT.

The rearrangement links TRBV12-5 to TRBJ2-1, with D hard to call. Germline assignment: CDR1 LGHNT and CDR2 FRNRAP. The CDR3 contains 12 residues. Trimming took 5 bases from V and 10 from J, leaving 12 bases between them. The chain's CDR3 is CASGPSTEEQFF. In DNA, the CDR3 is TGTGCTAGTGGTCCATCCACGGAGGAGCAGTTCTTC.

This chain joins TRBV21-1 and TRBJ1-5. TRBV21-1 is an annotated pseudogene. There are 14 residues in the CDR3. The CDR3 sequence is CASSKGKENQPQHF. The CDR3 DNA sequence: TGTGCCAGCAGCAAAGGGAAGGAGAATCAGCCCCAGCATTTT.

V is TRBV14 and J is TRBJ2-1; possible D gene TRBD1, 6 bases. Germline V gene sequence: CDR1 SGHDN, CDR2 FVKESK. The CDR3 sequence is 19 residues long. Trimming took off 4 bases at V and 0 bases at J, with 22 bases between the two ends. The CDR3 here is CASSRNPLGQRPSYNEQFF. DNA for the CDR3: TGTGCCAGCAGCCGAAACCCGCTAGGACAGCGCCCCTCCTACAATGAGCAGTTCTTC.